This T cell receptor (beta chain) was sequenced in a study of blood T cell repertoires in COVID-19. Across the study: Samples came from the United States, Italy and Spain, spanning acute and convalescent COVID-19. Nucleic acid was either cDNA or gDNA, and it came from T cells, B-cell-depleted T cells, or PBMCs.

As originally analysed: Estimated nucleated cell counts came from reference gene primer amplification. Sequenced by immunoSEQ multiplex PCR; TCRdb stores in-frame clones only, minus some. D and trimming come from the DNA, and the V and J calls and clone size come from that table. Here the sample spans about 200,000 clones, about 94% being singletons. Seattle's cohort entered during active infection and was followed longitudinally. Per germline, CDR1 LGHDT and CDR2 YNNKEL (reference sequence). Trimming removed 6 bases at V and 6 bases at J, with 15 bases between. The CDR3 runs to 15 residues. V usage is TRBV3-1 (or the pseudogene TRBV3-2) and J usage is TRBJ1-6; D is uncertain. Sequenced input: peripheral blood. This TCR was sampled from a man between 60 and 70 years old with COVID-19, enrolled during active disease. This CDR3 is CASRDTPGPNSPLHF. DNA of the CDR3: TGTGCCAGCAGAGATACACCTGGCCCTAATTCACCCCTCCACTTT.